The sequence of this T cell receptor beta chain was determined in a study of blood T cell repertoires in COVID-19. The CDR3 has 15 residues. The germline gives CDR1 LNHDA, CDR2 SQIVND (reference sequence). V was pared by 3 bases and J by 3 bases, with 3 bases of the junction left unmatched. Authors' analysis steps: Reference gene primer amplification in the assay estimated nucleated cell counts. Sequencing was performed with immunoSEQ multiplex PCR; in TCRdb, only in-frame clones are kept and a portion is missing. The V and J calls and clone size were taken over from that table, and D and trimming were inferred from the DNA. Of approximately 52,000 clones listed, roughly 87% were seen once; the top ten hold 2.5% to 3.5%.

The sample consisted of peripheral blood. The V and J genes are TRBV19 and TRBJ2-7; the match to TRBD2 covers 12 bases. The receptor was derived from a human donor in a cohort sampled during active COVID-19. For the CDR3, the DNA is TGTGCCAGTAGTATGACTAGCGGGAGTCACTACGAGCAGTACTTC. Encoded protein: CASSMTSGSHYEQYF.